The 18 T cell receptor beta chains listed next were all sequenced from one sample in a study of blood T cell repertoires in COVID-19. Sequenced by immunoSEQ multiplex PCR; TCRdb stores in-frame clones only, minus some. The sample has more than 95,000 clones, around 82% seen once. Sequencing was done on a sample of peripheral blood. Receptor source: a man aged 80 or over with active or convalescent COVID-19.

As for this clone: The identical CDR3 is also encoded by other nucleotide sequences in the sample. This rearrangement joins TRBV18 to TRBJ2-7; D gene uncertain. The V and J ends lost 3 bases and 0 bases respectively, with 6 bases between them. From germline, CDR1 is KGHSH and CDR2 LQKENI. The CDR3 sequence is 13 residues long. In nucleotides, the CDR3 is TGTGCCAGCTCACCGGCCAGCTCCTACGAGCAGTACTTC. This sequence encodes CASSPASSYEQYF.

The chain recombines TRBV6-5 with TRBJ1-2; a possible D gene is TRBD1 (6 bases). V was shortened by 5 bases and J by 5 bases, with 12 bases between the two germline ends. The CDR3 sequence is 13 residues long. CDR1 and CDR2 from the germline V gene are MNHEY and SVGAGI. The CDR3 DNA sequence: TGTGCCAGCAGTCCAGGGGATCATTATGGCTACACCTTC. Translated, it gives CASSPGDHYGYTF.

This clone has a single count. In nucleotides, the CDR3 is TGTGCCAGTAGTACGCCTGACAGGGGTTATGGGAACGAGCAGTACTTC. Encoded protein: CASSTPDRGYGNEQYF. The rearrangement links TRBV19 to TRBJ2-7; TRBD1 matches 8 bases. The length of the CDR3 is 16 residues. Germline V lookup: CDR1 LNHDA, CDR2 SQIVND (reference sequence). J was trimmed by 5 bases and V by 4 bases; bases with no gene match: 13.

This rearrangement joins TRBV7-2 to TRBJ2-7, with D perhaps matching TRBD2 (8 bases). This CDR3 comprises 15 residues. Trimming shortened V by 5 bases and J by 3 bases, and 17 bases separated the two germline ends. Germline V lookup: CDR1 SGHTA, CDR2 FQGNSA. CDR3 DNA sequence: TGTGCCAGCAGCCCGGGGGGGACAGCGTTCTACGAGCAGTACTTC. Translating gives CASSPGGTAFYEQYF.

The rearrangement joins TRBV7-3 to TRBJ2-2, with unresolved D. The CDR3 is 16 amino acids. Trimming shortened V by 2 bases and J by 4 bases, and 14 bases separated the two germline ends. From germline, CDR1 is SGHTA and CDR2 FQGTGA. The CDR3 loop is CASSLGTSGPTGELFF. CDR3 nucleotide sequence: TGTGCCAGCAGCTTAGGAACATCAGGCCCCACCGGGGAGCTGTTTTTT.

DNA for the CDR3: TGTGCCAGCAGTGAAATCGGGGGCGGGGAGCTGTTTTTT. Translated: CASSEIGGGELFF. The chain recombines TRBV6-1 with TRBJ2-2; maybe TRBD2 (6 bases). Trimming took 2 bases from V and 7 from J, leaving 8 bases between them. CDR1 is MNHNS, CDR2 SASEGT, per germline. This CDR3 has 13 amino acids.

This clone has only a few counts. The V call is TRBV12-3 or TRBV12-4, the J call TRBJ2-5; D not certain. V gave up 3 bases and J gave up 4 bases, with 6 bases separating them. This CDR3 is built from 12 residues. CDR3 residues: CASSFLRETQYF. In DNA, the CDR3 is TGTGCCAGCAGTTTTTTGCGAGAGACCCAGTACTTC.

V and J are TRBV5-1 and TRBJ1-4; 7 bases match TRBD1. Trimming cost V 1 base and J 0 bases; bases outside gene matches: 6. The CDR3 loop spans 17 amino acids. Germline V CDR1 and CDR2: SGHRS, YFSETQ. In DNA, the CDR3 is TGCGCCAGCAGCTTGACAGGGGTGGATGCAACTAATGAAAAACTGTTTTTT. Its protein product is CASSLTGVDATNEKLFF.

The chain has TRBV7-3 and TRBJ2-2, with 8 nucleotides matching TRBD2. This CDR3 spans 16 amino acids. V lost 3 bases to trimming and J lost 0 bases; unmatched junction nucleotides: 3. CDR1 SGHTA and CDR2 FQGTGA come from the germline V gene. The CDR3 sequence is CASSLGSGANTGELFF. CDR3 sequence (DNA): TGTGCCAGCAGCTTGGGTAGCGGGGCGAACACCGGGGAGCTGTTTTTT.

CDR3 nucleotide sequence: TGCAGCGTTTCTGCTCAGGGGGAGATCTATGGCTACACCTTC. It encodes CSVSAQGEIYGYTF. The J gene is TRBJ1-2, the V gene TRBV29-1, with 7 bases matching TRBD1. This CDR3 spans 14 amino acids. V gave up 5 bases and J gave up 4 bases; unmatched junction bases: 10. Germline loops: CDR1 SQVTM, CDR2 ANQGSEA.

This rearrangement joins TRBV5-1 to TRBJ1-1; D is uncertain. V lost 1 base and J lost 0, with 10 bases in between. This CDR3 contains 15 residues. From germline, CDR1 is SGHRS and CDR2 YFSETQ. CDR3 sequence reads: CASSLLADLNTEAFF. CDR3 DNA sequence: TGCGCCAGCAGCTTGTTGGCAGATTTGAACACTGAAGCTTTCTTT.

This chain connects TRBV18 to TRBJ2-1; 7 bases match TRBD1. CDR1 and CDR2 from the germline V gene are KGHSH and LQKENI. V trimming: 3 bases; J trimming: 9 bases; junction bases outside the gene matches: 5. The CDR3 covers 13 residues. The CDR3 sequence is CASSPPGTVEQFF. The CDR3 bases are TGTGCCAGCTCACCCCCCGGGACAGTTGAGCAGTTCTTC.

The gene calls are TRBV5-5 and TRBJ2-3; a possible D gene is TRBD2 (6 bases). The CDR3 is 16 amino acids. Germline V gene lookup returns CDR1 SGHKS and CDR2 YYEKEE (reference sequence). V was shortened by 0 bases and J by 2 bases, with 13 bases between the two germline ends. CDR3 sequence: CASSLVGLPFTDTQYF. CDR3 sequence (DNA): TGTGCCAGCAGCTTGGTGGGACTGCCCTTCACAGATACGCAGTATTTT.

The chain carries TRBV7-8 and TRBJ1-1; 10 bases are shared with TRBD1. The CDR3 runs 16 residues. Germline CDR1 SGHVS, CDR2 FQNEAQ. After removal of 5 bases from V and 0 bases from J, the junction contained 6 bases not matched to a gene. CDR3 sequence: CASSLGTGDMNTEAFF. In DNA form, the CDR3 reads TGTGCCAGCAGCCTAGGGACAGGGGATATGAACACTGAAGCTTTCTTT.

The chain links TRBV18 to TRBJ1-4, with D possibly being TRBD1 (5 bases). This CDR3 has 14 residues. V lost 1 base to trimming and J lost 8 bases, with 11 bases between them. Germline V gene sequence: CDR1 KGHSH, CDR2 LQKENI. CDR3: CASSPQGKEEKLFF. The CDR3 bases are TGTGCCAGCTCACCACAGGGGAAGGAGGAAAAACTGTTTTTT.

In this sample, this clone turned up once. This sequence joins TRBV12-3 or TRBV12-4 and TRBJ1-2, with 8 bases matching TRBD1. CDR3 length: 13 residues. V lost 4 bases and J lost 8; bases outside the gene matches: 6. The CDR3 here is CASSSQGAGGYTF. The CDR3 DNA sequence: TGTGCCAGCAGTTCGCAGGGGGCGGGAGGCTACACCTTC.

V gene TRBV21-1 combines with J gene TRBJ2-5; the DNA was not compared with TRBD1, the D call given in the table. TRBV21-1 corresponds to a pseudogene. The length of the CDR3 is 16 residues. This chain's CDR3 is CASSVRSAWGLVTQYF. In nucleotides, the CDR3 is TGTGCCAGCAGCGTCCGTTCTGCCTGGGGGCTCGTGACCCAGTACTTC.

V gene TRBV7-9 combines with J gene TRBJ1-5; D is ambiguous. The CDR3 consists of 16 residues. Trimming removed 3 bases from V and 7 bases from J, with 19 bases in between. Germline V CDR1 and CDR2: SEHNR, FQNEAQ (reference sequence). The CDR3 DNA reads TGTGCCAGCAGCTTTTTGGTTCGGGCTGGGAGACAGCCCCAGCATTTT. Protein sequence: CASSFLVRAGRQPQHF.